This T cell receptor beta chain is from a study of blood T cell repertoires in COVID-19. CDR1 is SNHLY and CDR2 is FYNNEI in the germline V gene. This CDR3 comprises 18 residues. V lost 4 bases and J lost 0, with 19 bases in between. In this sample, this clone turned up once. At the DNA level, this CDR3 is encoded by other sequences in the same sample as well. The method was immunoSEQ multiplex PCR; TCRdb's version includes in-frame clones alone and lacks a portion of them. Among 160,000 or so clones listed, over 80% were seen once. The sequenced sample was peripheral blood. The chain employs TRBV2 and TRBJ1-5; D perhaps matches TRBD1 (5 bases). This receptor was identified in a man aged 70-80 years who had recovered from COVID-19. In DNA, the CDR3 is TGTGCCAGCAGTGGGGTGGAGGGGTCAATCTATAGCAATCAGCCCCAGCATTTT. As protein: CASSGVEGSIYSNQPQHF.